Reported below is one T cell receptor beta chain. After extraction with the RNeasy kit, roughly 0.5 to 1 ug of the RNA was reverse transcribed using random hexamers. TCRdb processed the immunoSEQ multiplex PCR reads anew with MiXCR; each CDR3 protein has one entry. The sample shows roughly 130,000 distinct CDR3 sequences, about 95% of them seen only once. Trimming shortened V by 1 base and J by 7 bases, and 7 bases separated the two germline ends. The CDR3 totals 12 residues. CDR1 LGHDT and CDR2 YNNKEL come from the germline V gene (reference sequence). This entry is derived from a study of CD8 T cells in Susac syndrome.

The source of this sequence is a human donor with multiple sclerosis. Sequenced: CD4+ T cells from PBMCs. The chain links TRBV3-1 to TRBJ1-2; no reliable D call. The CDR3 is CASSQVTGGYTF. In DNA form, the CDR3 reads TGTGCCAGCAGCCAAGTAACGGGTGGCTACACCTTC. Combining the CDR3 with reference TRBV3-1 and TRBJ1-2 gives the whole variable domain DTAVSQTPKYLVTQMGNDKSIKCEQNLGHDTMYWYKQDSKKFLKIMFSYNNKELIINETVPNRFSPKSPDKAHLNLHINSLELGDSAVYFCASSQVTGGYTFGSGTRLTVV.